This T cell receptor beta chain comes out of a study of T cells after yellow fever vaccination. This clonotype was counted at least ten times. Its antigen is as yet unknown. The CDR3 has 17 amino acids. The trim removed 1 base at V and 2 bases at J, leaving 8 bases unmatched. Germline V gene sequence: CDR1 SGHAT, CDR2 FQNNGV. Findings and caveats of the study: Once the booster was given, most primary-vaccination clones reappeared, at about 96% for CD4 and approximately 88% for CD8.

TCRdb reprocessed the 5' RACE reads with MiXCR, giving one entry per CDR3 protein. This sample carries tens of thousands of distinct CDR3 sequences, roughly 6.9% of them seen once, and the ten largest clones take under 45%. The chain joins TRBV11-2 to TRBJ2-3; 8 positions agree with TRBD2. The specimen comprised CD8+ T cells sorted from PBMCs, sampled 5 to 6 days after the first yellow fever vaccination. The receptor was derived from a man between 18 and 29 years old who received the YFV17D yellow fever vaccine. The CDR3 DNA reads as TGTGCCAGCAGCTTAGCTCGGGGGGGCCTTAACACAGATACGCAGTATTTT. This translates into CASSLARGGLNTDTQYF.